This TCR beta chain was found in a study of blood T cell repertoires in COVID-19. Study details: Sites across the United States, Italy and Spain contributed samples from acute and convalescent COVID-19.

Germline V gene data show CDR1 as SGHNT and CDR2 as YENEEA. J gave up 5 bases and V 5 bases, and 6 bases lay outside the gene matches. This CDR3 is built from 15 residues. Sequencing was performed with immunoSEQ multiplex PCR; in TCRdb, only in-frame clones are kept and a portion is missing. The data hold 150,000 to 200,000 clones, with around 89% observed a single time. Sequences were obtained from peripheral blood. The receptor was derived from a human donor in a cohort sampled during active COVID-19. This chain connects TRBV11-3 to TRBJ2-1, with 10 bases matching TRBD2. This chain's CDR3 is CASSPGLAVNNEQFF. In nucleotides, the CDR3 is TGTGCCAGCAGCCCAGGACTAGCGGTAAACAATGAGCAGTTCTTC.